Following are 9 T cell receptor beta chains from one sample sequenced in a study of CD8 T cells in Susac syndrome. Reverse transcription of roughly 0.45 to 1 ug RNA used random hexamers. MiXCR was run by TCRdb on the immunoSEQ multiplex PCR reads, yielding one entry per CDR3 protein. The sample holds about 140,000 distinct CDR3 sequences, approximately 95% seen once. Input material: CD4+ T cells from PBMCs. Receptors were obtained from a human donor in good health.

J is TRBJ2-7 and V is TRBV19; D gene unclear. The CDR3 is made up of 16 amino acids. Germline lookup yields CDR1 LNHDA and CDR2 SQIVND (reference sequence). Trimming removed 4 bases from V and 4 bases from J, with 20 bases in between. This CDR3 reads CASSTSGRAFFYEQYF. DNA for the CDR3: TGTGCCAGTAGTACTTCCGGGCGCGCATTCTTTTACGAGCAGTACTTC.

The chain employs TRBV3-1 and TRBJ2-1; 15 bases line up with TRBD2. V trimming: 0 bases; J trimming: 8 bases; junction bases outside the gene matches: 2. This CDR3 has 16 amino acids. The germline CDR1 and CDR2 sequences are LGHDT and YNNKEL (reference sequence). The CDR3 DNA reads TGTGCCAGCAGCCAAGACGGGACTAGCGGGAGGTATGAGCAGTTCTTC. Translation gives CASSQDGTSGRYEQFF.

The chain joins TRBV7-9 to TRBJ2-7; the D call may be TRBD1 or TRBD2 (5 bases each). Germline CDR1 is SEHNR and CDR2 is FQNEAQ (reference sequence). There are 14 residues in the CDR3. V lost 0 bases and J 6 bases, leaving 12 bases between the germline ends. This CDR3 is CASSLANAGTEQYF. The CDR3 coding sequence is TGTGCCAGCAGCTTAGCTAATGCCGGGACCGAGCAGTACTTC.

The CDR3 reads CASSGRGGAGRYNEQFF. In DNA form, the CDR3 reads TGTGCCAGCAGCGGCCGTGGTGGGGCGGGACGATACAATGAGCAGTTCTTC. The chain is built from TRBV9 and TRBJ2-1; tentatively, D is TRBD2 (6 bases). CDR3 length equals 17 residues. Germline lookup yields CDR1 SGDLS and CDR2 YYNGEE. V shed 3 bases and J shed 4 bases, with 20 bases lying between them.

The gene calls are TRBV4-1 and TRBJ2-1; possibly TRBD1 for D (7 bases). CDR1 MGHRA and CDR2 YSYEKL come from the germline V gene. The CDR3 is made up of 17 amino acids. Trimming removed 0 bases from V and 4 bases from J, with 16 bases in between. The CDR3 nucleotides are TGCGCCAGCAGCCAAGAGTCAGGGGGGACGTGGTACAATGAGCAGTTCTTC. It codes for CASSQESGGTWYNEQFF.

This rearrangement joins TRBV7-9 to TRBJ2-4; TRBD1 matches at 7 bases. This CDR3 spans 13 amino acids. V trimming: 2 bases; J trimming: 8 bases; junction bases outside the gene matches: 3. Germline CDR1 SEHNR, CDR2 FQNEAQ (reference sequence). CDR3 DNA sequence: TGTGCCAGCAGCTTAAACAGGGGAGACATTCAGTACTTC. It is translated as CASSLNRGDIQYF.

This clonotype has just a few counts. This chain links TRBV30 with TRBJ2-7, with 10 bases fitting TRBD2. The junction had 7 bases not matched to a gene; V was cut back by 7 bases and J by 7 bases. Germline values: CDR1 GTSNPN, CDR2 SVGIG (reference sequence). The CDR3 runs 12 residues. CDR3 coding DNA: TGTGCCTCTAGCGGGAGAGACGTGGAGCAGTACTTC. It encodes CASSGRDVEQYF.

The chain employs TRBV3-1 and TRBJ1-1; 9 nucleotides align to TRBD1. The V segment lost 4 bases and the J segment 1 base; nucleotides outside the gene matches: 4. CDR3 length: 15 amino acids. Germline CDR1 and CDR2: LGHDT and YNNKEL (reference sequence). The CDR3, as DNA: TGTGCCAGCAGCCTGACGACAGGGGGGAACACTGAAGCTTTCTTT. It specifies CASSLTTGGNTEAFF.

The chain links TRBV29-1 to TRBJ2-5; D is unclear. Per germline, CDR1 SQVTM and CDR2 ANQGSEA. CDR3 length: 14 residues. V was clipped by 2 bases and J by 9 bases, with 19 bases between them. In nucleotides, the CDR3 is TGCAGCGTTGAAATTGTACGCCCCGGGTTCTCCCAGTACTTC. Protein sequence: CSVEIVRPGFSQYF.